The clone carrying this T cell receptor (beta chain) was detected ten times or more. Its antigen is currently unknown. Described treatment: 15 to 20 received Ad26.COV2.S at low or high dose, single or two shots; several received placebo; per-sample allocation not given. Each sample was drawn 63 days after the first injection (of vaccine or placebo). An Ad26 vector carrying the Wuhan-strain SARS-CoV-2 spike served as the vaccine. Per the germline V gene, CDR1 is SQVTM and CDR2 is ANQGSEA. V lost 8 bases and J 4 bases, leaving 14 bases between the germline ends. The CDR3 is made up of 12 amino acids. This sample was taken from a study of Ad26.COV2.S vaccination and SARS-CoV-2 variants. Looking at the study overall: Among those in the COV1001 Ad26.COV2.S trial arm was the donor. The study gave Ad26.COV2.S intramuscularly, once or twice 56 days apart.

Overall study results and limits: For non-spike TCRs, breadth in vaccine recipients resembled that in placebo recipients.

Method: immunoSEQ multiplex PCR; TCRdb's copy keeps in-frame clones and lacks some. The data contain a few hundred thousand clones, roughly 84% of them seen just once; the ten biggest clones take up more than 3%. The specimen was peripheral blood, collected in a trial of Ad26.COV2.S vaccine versus placebo. The clonotype originates from a person aged 18-65 years who received the Ad26.COV2.S COVID-19 vaccine or a placebo. The gene calls are TRBV29-1 and TRBJ1-1; D is undetermined. The CDR3 bases are TGCAGCTCCGGTCGGGAGGGCACTGAAGCTTTCTTT. Protein product: CSSGREGTEAFF.